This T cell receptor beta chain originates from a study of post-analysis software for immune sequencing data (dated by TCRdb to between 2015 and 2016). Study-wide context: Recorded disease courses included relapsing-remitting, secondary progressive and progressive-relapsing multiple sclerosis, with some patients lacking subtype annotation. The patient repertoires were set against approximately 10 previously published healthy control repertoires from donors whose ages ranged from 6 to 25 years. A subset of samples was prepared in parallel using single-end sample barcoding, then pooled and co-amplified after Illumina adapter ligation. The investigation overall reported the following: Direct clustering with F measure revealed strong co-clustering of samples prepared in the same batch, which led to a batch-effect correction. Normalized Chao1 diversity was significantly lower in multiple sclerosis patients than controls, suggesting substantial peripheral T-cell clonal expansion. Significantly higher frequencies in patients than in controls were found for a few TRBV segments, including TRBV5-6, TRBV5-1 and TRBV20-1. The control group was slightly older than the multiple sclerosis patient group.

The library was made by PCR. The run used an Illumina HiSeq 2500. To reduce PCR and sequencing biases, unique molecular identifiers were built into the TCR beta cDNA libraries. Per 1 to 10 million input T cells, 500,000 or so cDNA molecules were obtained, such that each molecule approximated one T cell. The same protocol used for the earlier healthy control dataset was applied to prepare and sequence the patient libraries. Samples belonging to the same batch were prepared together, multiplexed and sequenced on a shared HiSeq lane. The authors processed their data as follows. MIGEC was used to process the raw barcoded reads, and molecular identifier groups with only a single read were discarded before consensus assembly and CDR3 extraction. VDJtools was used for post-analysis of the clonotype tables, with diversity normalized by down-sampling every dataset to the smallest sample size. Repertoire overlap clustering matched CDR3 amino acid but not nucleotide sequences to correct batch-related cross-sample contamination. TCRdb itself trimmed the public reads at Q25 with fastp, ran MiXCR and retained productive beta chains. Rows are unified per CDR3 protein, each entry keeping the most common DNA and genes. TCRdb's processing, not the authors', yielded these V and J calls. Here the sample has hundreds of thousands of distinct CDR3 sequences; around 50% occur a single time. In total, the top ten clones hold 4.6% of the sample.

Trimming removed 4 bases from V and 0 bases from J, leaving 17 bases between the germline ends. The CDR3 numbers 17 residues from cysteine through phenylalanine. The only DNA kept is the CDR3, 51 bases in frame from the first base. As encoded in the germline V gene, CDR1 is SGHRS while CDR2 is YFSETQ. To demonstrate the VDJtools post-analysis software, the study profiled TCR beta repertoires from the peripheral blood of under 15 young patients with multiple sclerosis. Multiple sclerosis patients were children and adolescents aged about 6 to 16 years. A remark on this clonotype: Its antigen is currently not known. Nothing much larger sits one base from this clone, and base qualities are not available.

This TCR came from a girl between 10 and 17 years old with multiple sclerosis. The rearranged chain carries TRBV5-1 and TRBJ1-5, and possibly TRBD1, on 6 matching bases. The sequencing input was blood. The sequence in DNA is TGCGCCAGCAGCCTAACAGGACAGCCTTATAGCAATCAGCCCCAGCATTTT. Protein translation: CASSLTGQPYSNQPQHF. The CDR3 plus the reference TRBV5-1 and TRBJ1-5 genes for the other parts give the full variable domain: KAGVTQTPRYLIKTRGQQVTLSCSPISGHRSVSWYQQTPGQGLQFLFEYFSETQRNKGNFPGRFSGRQFSNSRSEMNVSTLELGDSALYLCASSLTGQPYSNQPQHFGDGTRLSIL.